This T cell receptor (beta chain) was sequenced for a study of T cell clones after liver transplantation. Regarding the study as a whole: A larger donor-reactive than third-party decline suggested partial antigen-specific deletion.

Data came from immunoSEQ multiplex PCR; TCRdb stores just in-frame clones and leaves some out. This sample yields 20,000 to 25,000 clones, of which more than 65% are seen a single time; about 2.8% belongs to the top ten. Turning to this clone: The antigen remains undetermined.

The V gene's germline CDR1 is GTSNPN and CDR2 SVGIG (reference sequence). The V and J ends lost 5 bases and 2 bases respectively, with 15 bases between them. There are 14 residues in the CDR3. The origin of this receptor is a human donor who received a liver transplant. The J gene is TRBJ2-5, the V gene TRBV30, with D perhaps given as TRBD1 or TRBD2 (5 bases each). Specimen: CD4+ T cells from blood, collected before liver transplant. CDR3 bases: TGTGCCTGGGAACGGACGGGGCTACAAGAGACCCAGTACTTC. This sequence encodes CAWERTGLQETQYF.